A single T cell receptor (beta chain) is shown here with its context. In this sample, this clonotype turned up a few times. Its antigen is still unknown. Base qualities are not at hand, and no much larger clone is one base apart. TCRdb shows the sequencer as Illumina HiSeq 2500. TCR beta libraries were prepared by quantitative 5'-RACE with molecular barcodes. On the study's bioinformatics: To identify disease-linked TCR variants, a new computational method was used, one built on a probabilistic model of VDJ rearrangement. The public reads were reanalyzed by TCRdb: fastp trimming at Q25, MiXCR alignment, in-frame beta chains only. Here each entry gathers all rows of one CDR3 protein and keeps the most common genes and DNA. The V and J calls and clone size come from TCRdb's table, not from the authors' own analysis. Across this sample there are a few hundred thousand distinct CDR3 sequences, with roughly 10% seen only once. Together, the top ten hold less than 7.5% of the sample.

This sample is part of a study of CD8 T cells in ankylosing spondylitis (dated by TCRdb to between 2016 and 2019). Regarding the complete study: T cell receptor beta repertoires were profiled in healthy donors and ankylosing spondylitis patients so that disease-linked TCR variants could be found. The whole study cohort included under 140 healthy donors and some 27 ankylosing spondylitis patients. Peripheral blood samples were taken, and synovial fluid was additionally collected from ankylosing spondylitis patients. The investigation overall reported the following: A CD8+ phenotype was shown by the disease-linked clones, which were found at relatively low frequencies in peripheral blood. Some TCR beta motif variants had previously been reported in synovial fluid and blood of reactive arthritis patients, which suggested common disease-initiation mechanisms. A TCR beta motif of about eight highly homologous amino acid variants appeared characteristic of blood from ankylosing spondylitis patients. The disease-linked clones were reported to be significantly enriched in matched synovial fluid samples from ankylosing spondylitis patients.

The trim is 0 bases for V and 0 bases for J, with a gap of 10 bases between the germline ends. From the germline V gene, CDR1 is SGHRS and CDR2 is YFSETQ. Taken from cysteine to phenylalanine, the CDR3 has 17 residues. Solely the CDR3 DNA is kept, with 51 bases framed from the first base. In this chain, TRBV5-1 is recombined with TRBJ2-6; the D gene cannot be named for sure. This sequence originates from a male donor with ankylosing spondylitis or in good health (not recorded which). Material for sequencing was blood, either unsorted or a sorted T cell fraction (not recorded which). This receptor carries the CDR3 CASSLGGSVSGANVLTF. The DNA is TGCGCCAGCAGCTTGGGGGGTTCTGTCTCTGGGGCCAACGTCCTGACTTTC. The reference TRBV5-1 and TRBJ2-6 proteins fill in what lies around the CDR3, so the full variable domain reads KAGVTQTPRYLIKTRGQQVTLSCSPISGHRSVSWYQQTPGQGLQFLFEYFSETQRNKGNFPGRFSGRQFSNSRSEMNVSTLELGDSALYLCASSLGGSVSGANVLTFGAGSRLTVL.